In its sample, the clone carrying this T cell receptor (beta chain) was seen a few times. Its antigen is not identified. These data belong to a study of CD8+ T cells in alopecia areata. Study summary: Severity in treated patients was scored by percentage of scalp area affected. Study-wide findings and caveats: Amid tofacitinib therapy, many expanded lesional clones stayed present in scalp and blood. Scalp repertoires also include resident alphabeta T cells from normal skin.

Reverse transcription of extracted RNA yielded cDNA, which provided the sequencing template. Assay: immunoSEQ multiplex PCR; the TCRdb copy retains only in-frame clones and omits some. The table records about 290,000 clones, more than 45% of them present only once. Treatment specified: oral pan-JAK inhibitor, 5-10 mg twice daily. Researchers gathered lesional scalp punch biopsies and peripheral blood from patients with alopecia areata. Trimming took off 2 bases at V and 10 bases at J, with 20 bases between the two ends. Germline lookup yields CDR1 GTSNPN and CDR2 SVGIG (reference sequence). The CDR3 consists of 14 residues.

This TCR derives from a human donor with alopecia areata. The source material was CD4+ T cells sorted from blood, sampled at week 24, from a patient treated with tofacitinib. The chain carries TRBV30 and TRBJ1-1, with D unresolved. CDR3 in amino acids: CAWSTGLRGSPAFF. CDR3 coding DNA: TGTGCCTGGAGTACCGGGCTCAGAGGCTCACCAGCTTTCTTT.